What follows are 9 T cell receptor beta chains derived from one specimen sequenced in a study of a mutant IDH1 vaccine in newly diagnosed glioma. Stated time point: week 35, safety follow-up. Topical imiquimod accompanied each vaccine dose, which consisted of 300 ug of mutant IDH1 20-mer peptide. No cognate antigen is known for these TCRs. The data were produced by immunoSEQ multiplex PCR, yet TCRdb's version contains in-frame clones alone and is incomplete. The sample gives over 55,000 clones, roughly 81% of which show up once; roughly 5% is in the top ten. Sequences were derived from PBMCs, sampled from a glioma patient whose treatment included an IDH1 peptide vaccine. Receptors originate from a man aged 35 to 55 with glioma.

This clone appeared once. The chain combines TRBV11-2 with TRBJ1-4, with D perhaps matching TRBD1 (5 bases). This CDR3 has 15 amino acids. CDR1 and CDR2 from the germline V gene are SGHAT and FQNNGV. Trimming pared 5 bases from V and 5 bases from J, leaving 15 bases between. CDR3 region: CASSKDITPNEKLFF. CDR3 in DNA: TGTGCCAGCAGCAAGGACATTACCCCCAATGAAAAACTGTTTTTT.

The chain carries TRBV5-1 and TRBJ1-4; perhaps TRBD1 as D (6 bases). Germline CDR1 and CDR2: SGHRS and YFSETQ. V shed 0 bases and J shed 8 bases, with 14 bases lying between them. CDR3 length: 15 amino acids. The CDR3: CASSLDFQGREKLFF. CDR3 coding DNA: TGCGCCAGCAGCTTGGATTTCCAGGGGCGGGAAAAACTGTTTTTT.

V usage is TRBV6-5 and J usage is TRBJ2-5; perhaps TRBD1 as D (6 bases). The last part of the DNA fits TRBJ2-7 better; the J call may be wrong. The CDR3 runs 13 residues. Per the germline V gene, CDR1 is MNHEY and CDR2 is SVGAGI. CDR3 region: CASSFGTGTEQYF. CDR3 DNA sequence: TGTGCCAGCAGTTTCGGAACAGGGACCGAGCAGTACTTC.

V is TRBV5-1 and J is TRBJ2-1, with a tentative D call TRBD2 (5 bases). The V gene lost 1 base and the J gene lost 8 bases, with 19 bases spanning the gap. The CDR3 is made up of 16 amino acids. CDR1 and CDR2 (germline): SGHRS, YFSETQ. In DNA form, the CDR3 reads TGCGCCAGCAGCTTGAATCGGGCAGTCGGGGTCGATGAGCAGTTCTTC. Translation gives CASSLNRAVGVDEQFF.

J is TRBJ1-5 and V is TRBV2; 10 nucleotides match TRBD1. V trimming: 3 bases; J trimming: 6 bases; junction bases outside the gene matches: 5. Germline values: CDR1 SNHLY, CDR2 FYNNEI. The CDR3 has 15 residues. The CDR3 sequence is CASSDRDRGFQPQHF. The CDR3 nucleotides are TGTGCCAGCAGTGATAGGGACAGGGGTTTTCAGCCCCAGCATTTT.

J is TRBJ2-7 and V is TRBV6-5; 11 bases fit TRBD2. The CDR3 length is 16 residues. Germline lookup yields CDR1 MNHEY and CDR2 SVGAGI. V lost 2 bases, J lost 0 bases, and 3 bases stayed unmatched. The CDR3 sequence: CASSYRTSGRSYEQYF. The CDR3 DNA sequence: TGTGCCAGCAGTTACAGGACTAGCGGGCGCTCCTACGAGCAGTACTTC.

The chain recombines TRBV5-6 with TRBJ1-1, with D uncertain. Germline V gene lookup returns CDR1 SGHDT and CDR2 YYEEEE. The length of the CDR3 is 13 residues. Trimming took 5 bases from V and 4 from J, leaving 12 bases between them. In DNA, the CDR3 is TGTGCCAGCAGGCTGAGGGTGGGCACTGAAGCTTTCTTT. This sequence encodes CASRLRVGTEAFF.

This sequence joins TRBV19 and TRBJ1-2, with D unclear. This CDR3 is built from 11 residues. The V end lost 5 bases, the J end lost 7 bases, and 8 bases lay between the germline ends. In germline, CDR1 is LNHDA, CDR2 SQIVND (reference sequence). The CDR3 sequence: CASSWVSGYTF. The CDR3 nucleotides are TGTGCCAGTAGTTGGGTGTCTGGCTACACCTTC.

This clone was observed a handful of times. The J gene is TRBJ2-6, the V gene TRBV5-4; TRBD1 agrees at 10 bases. Trimming took 3 bases from V and 0 from J; bases not matched to a gene: 6. The CDR3 covers 18 residues. Germline values: CDR1 SGHNT, CDR2 YYREEE (reference sequence). CDR3 bases: TGTGCCAGCAGCTCACCGGGACAGGGGCCCTCTGGGGCCAACGTCCTGACTTTC. This sequence encodes CASSSPGQGPSGANVLTF.